Below, 24 T cell receptor beta chains from the same sample are listed, as sequenced in a study of blood T cell repertoires in COVID-19. Using immunoSEQ multiplex PCR, the repertoire was profiled, and TCRdb retains in-frame clones only, with some absent. This table holds some 250,000 clones, approximately 86% found once. The specimen sequenced was peripheral blood. Receptors originate from a woman aged 55-75 years with COVID-19, enrolled during active disease.

This clone showed up just a few times. This chain joins TRBV5-5 and TRBJ2-2, with 14 bases aligning to TRBD2. The germline gives CDR1 SGHKS, CDR2 YYEKEE (reference sequence). The CDR3 is made up of 19 amino acids. V lost 1 base to trimming and J lost 6 bases; unmatched junction nucleotides: 11. CDR3 protein: CASSLQGLQTSGRAGELFF. The CDR3 bases are TGTGCCAGCAGCTTGCAGGGACTCCAGACTAGCGGGAGGGCCGGGGAGCTGTTTTTT.

The chain recombines TRBV18 with TRBJ2-1, with a tentative D call TRBD2 (6 bases). Germline V gene data show CDR1 as KGHSH and CDR2 as LQKENI. This CDR3 is built from 18 residues. V lost 2 bases, J lost 3 bases, and 20 bases lay in between. DNA for the CDR3: TGTGCCAGCTCACCAGCTACGGGATCCGGGGGACGCTACAATGAGCAGTTCTTC. It yields the protein CASSPATGSGGRYNEQFF.

This sequence joins TRBV12-3 or TRBV12-4 and TRBJ2-3, with a possible D match to TRBD2 (5 bases). Between the trimmed V and J ends, which lost 7 bases and 0 bases, there was a span of 8 bases. This CDR3 is 13 amino acids long. CDR3 sequence reads: CASKRSSTDTQYF. In nucleotides, the CDR3 is TGTGCCAGCAAGCGGTCTAGCACAGATACGCAGTATTTT.

The V call is TRBV4-2, the J call TRBJ2-1, with TRBD2 identical over 8 bases. Germline CDR1 reads LGHNA; CDR2 reads YNFKEQ. The V gene end was trimmed by 0 bases and the J gene end by 7 bases; junction bases not matched to a gene: 5. This CDR3 region has 15 residues. The CDR3 sequence is CASSQELAVLNEQFF. CDR3 coding DNA: TGTGCCAGCAGCCAAGAACTAGCGGTTTTGAATGAGCAGTTCTTC.

CDR3 amino acids: CSAREARNTF. The CDR3 nucleotides are TGCAGTGCTAGAGAGGCCCGTAACACCTTC. The chain couples TRBV20-1 to TRBJ1-2; D ambiguous. Germline loops: CDR1 DFQATT, CDR2 SNEGSKA (reference sequence). The V gene lost 0 bases and the J gene lost 12 bases, with 8 bases spanning the gap. CDR3 size: 10 residues.

V is TRBV28 and J is TRBJ2-5; D remains unclear. This CDR3 contains 13 residues. From germline, CDR1 is MDHEN and CDR2 SYDVKM. Trimming pared 7 bases from V and 5 bases from J, leaving 14 bases between. The CDR3 DNA is TGTGCCAGCACTCGTCTAAGATTTGAGACCCAGTACTTC. Translation: CASTRLRFETQYF.

The chain employs TRBV30 and TRBJ1-2, with 8 nucleotides matching TRBD1. V gave up 1 base and J gave up 8 bases; unmatched junction bases: 6. The CDR3 has 13 residues. Germline V gene sequence: CDR1 GTSNPN, CDR2 SVGIG (reference sequence). CDR3 loop: CAWSGQGPSGYTF. The CDR3 bases are TGTGCCTGGAGTGGACAGGGGCCGAGCGGCTACACCTTC. The full variable domain, completed using reference TRBV30 and TRBJ1-2, is SQTIHQWPATLVQPVGSPLSLECTVEGTSNPNLYWYRQAAGRGLQLLFYSVGIGQISSEVPQNLSASRPQDRQFILSSKKLLLSDSGFYLCAWSGQGPSGYTFGSGTRLTVV.

In regard to this clone: Other DNA sequences within the sample encode an identical CDR3. The chain is built from TRBV6-5 and TRBJ1-4; maybe TRBD1 (5 bases). Germline V lookup: CDR1 MNHEY, CDR2 SVGAGI. The CDR3 consists of 14 residues. Trimming shortened V by 8 bases and J by 2 bases, and 12 bases separated the two germline ends. The CDR3 is CASSQGSTNEKLFF. Written as DNA, the CDR3 is TGTGCCAGCTCCCAGGGATCGACTAATGAAAAACTGTTTTTT.

J is TRBJ2-2 and V is TRBV4-2; a weak D match, TRBD1 (8 bases). Germline assignment: CDR1 LGHNA and CDR2 YNFKEQ. The germline V and J ends were trimmed by 1 base and 6 bases, with 12 bases remaining between them. This CDR3 comprises 15 residues. The CDR3 spells CASSQGQGRAGELFF. As DNA, the CDR3 is TGTGCCAGCAGCCAAGGACAGGGGAGGGCCGGGGAGCTGTTTTTT.

This clone has just a few counts. The chain has TRBV5-1 and TRBJ2-7, with D possibly TRBD1 on 5 matching bases. The V end lost 3 bases, the J end lost 3 bases, and 10 bases lay between the germline ends. CDR1 is SGHRS and CDR2 is YFSETQ in the germline V gene. The CDR3 loop spans 13 amino acids. The CDR3 protein is CASSSQTGYEQYF. DNA for the CDR3: TGCGCCAGCAGCTCGCAAACAGGCTACGAGCAGTACTTC.

The genes are TRBV19 and TRBJ2-3, with D possibly TRBD1 on 5 matching bases. CDR1 is LNHDA and CDR2 is SQIVND in the germline V gene (reference sequence). The CDR3 covers 14 residues. V lost 3 bases to trimming and J lost 0 bases, with 7 bases between them. CDR3 in DNA: TGTGCCAGTAGTATCCCAGGGAGCACAGATACGCAGTATTTT. This codes for CASSIPGSTDTQYF.

This clone has a handful of counts. As DNA, the CDR3 is TGTGCCAGCAGTTTAGAGGCAGGGGCTAAACTGTTTTTT. Its protein product is CASSLEAGAKLFF. This chain joins TRBV12-3 or TRBV12-4 and TRBJ1-4; D may be TRBD1 (6 bases). The germline V and J ends were trimmed by 1 base and 11 bases, with 11 bases remaining between them. CDR3 length: 13 amino acids.

In its sample, this clone was seen once. The J gene is TRBJ1-1, the V gene TRBV28; TRBD1 matches at 7 bases. The CDR3 loop spans 15 amino acids. V lost 5 bases, J lost 3 bases, and 9 bases stayed unmatched. Germline CDR1 and CDR2: MDHEN and SYDVKM. In DNA, the CDR3 is TGTGCCAGCAGTGACAGGGCCATGCGGGACACTGAAGCTTTCTTT. Protein product: CASSDRAMRDTEAFF. The full variable domain, its missing parts supplied by reference TRBV28 and TRBJ1-1, is DVKVTQSSRYLVKRTGEKVFLECVQDMDHENMFWYRQDPGLGLRLIYFSYDVKMKEKGDIPEGYSVSREKKERFSLILESASTNQTSMYLCASSDRAMRDTEAFFGQGTRLTVV.

The V call is TRBV5-1, the J call TRBJ2-1; 7 bases are shared with TRBD2. The CDR3 contains 16 residues. J gave up 4 bases and V 4 bases, and 11 bases lay outside the gene matches. The V gene's germline CDR1 is SGHRS and CDR2 YFSETQ. CDR3 protein: CASSPPGGRGYNEQFF. The CDR3 nucleotides read TGCGCCAGCAGCCCCCCGGGCGGGAGAGGTTACAATGAGCAGTTCTTC.

Details on this clone: The sample has other DNA sequences that encode this CDR3 too. The chain links TRBV5-1 to TRBJ1-2, with D unclear. The V end lost 4 bases, the J end lost 2 bases, and 12 bases lay between the germline ends. Germline V gene data show CDR1 as SGHRS and CDR2 as YFSETQ. The CDR3 extends over 14 amino acids. The CDR3 coding sequence is TGCGCCAGCAGCCCGGCAGGCACAAACTATGGCTACACCTTC. Translated, it gives CASSPAGTNYGYTF.

This clone has only a few counts. The rearrangement uses TRBV10-1 and TRBJ2-7, with TRBD2 matching 10 bases. V gave up 4 bases and J gave up 2 bases; unmatched junction bases: 5. This CDR3 spans 15 amino acids. Germline CDR1 reads WNHNN; CDR2 reads SYGVQD (reference sequence). CDR3: CASSGQGTSAYEQYF. DNA for the CDR3: TGCGCCAGCAGTGGCCAGGGGACTAGCGCCTACGAGCAGTACTTC.

This clone was seen only once. V gene TRBV29-1 combines with J gene TRBJ2-1, with 8 nucleotides matching TRBD2. This CDR3 region has 16 residues. V lost 5 bases, J lost 0 bases, and 9 bases stayed unmatched. Germline values: CDR1 SQVTM, CDR2 ANQGSEA. The CDR3 bases are TGCAGCGTTTCGATGAGCGGGAGAATCTCCTACAATGAGCAGTTCTTC. Its protein is CSVSMSGRISYNEQFF.

The chain carries TRBV6-5 and TRBJ2-7, with a weak D call TRBD2 (5 bases). This CDR3 contains 15 residues. Per germline, CDR1 MNHEY and CDR2 SVGAGI. Deletions cut 4 bases from V and 2 bases from J, with 15 bases between. The DNA for the CDR3 is TGTGCCAGCAGTTTACGGGCAGGACTTACCTACGAGCAGTACTTC. Residues: CASSLRAGLTYEQYF.

This chain links TRBV19 with TRBJ2-1; TRBD2 matches at 7 bases. This CDR3 spans 14 amino acids. J gave up 2 bases and V 6 bases, and 4 bases lay outside the gene matches. CDR1 and CDR2 (germline): LNHDA, SQIVND (reference sequence). The chain's CDR3 is CASRTGGTYNEQFF. In DNA form, the CDR3 reads TGTGCCAGTAGGACCGGGGGGACCTACAATGAGCAGTTCTTC.

The chain couples TRBV5-1 to TRBJ2-3; TRBD2 matches at 7 bases. CDR3 length equals 14 residues. Germline V gene lookup returns CDR1 SGHRS and CDR2 YFSETQ. The J segment lost 1 base and the V segment lost 4 bases, leaving 3 bases of the junction unmatched. CDR3 region: CASSRREGTDTQYF. DNA of the CDR3: TGCGCCAGCAGCCGACGGGAGGGCACAGATACGCAGTATTTT.

The V gene is TRBV5-8, the J gene TRBJ2-5; a possible D gene is TRBD2 (5 bases). Germline lookup yields CDR1 SGHTS and CDR2 YDEGEE. V lost 1 base and J 5 bases, leaving 12 bases between the germline ends. The CDR3 contains 14 residues. The DNA for the CDR3 is TGTGCCAGCAGCTTGTGGTCGCGAGGGGAGACCCAGTACTTC. It encodes CASSLWSRGETQYF.

The chain has TRBV7-8 and TRBJ2-1; D ambiguous. Trimming shortened V by 6 bases and J by 6 bases, and 3 bases separated the two germline ends. The germline V gene has CDR1 SGHVS and CDR2 FQNEAQ. The CDR3 spans 10 residues. The CDR3 DNA reads as TGTGCCAGCAGTAGCAATGAGCAGTTCTTC. The encoded protein is CASSSNEQFF.

This chain joins TRBV30 and TRBJ2-6, with 7 bases identical to TRBD1. There are 17 residues in the CDR3. V shed 4 bases and J 0 bases; nucleotides not matched to a gene: 9. Germline assignment: CDR1 GTSNPN and CDR2 SVGIG (reference sequence). CDR3 in DNA: TGTGCCTGGAACAGGGGTCGCTTCCCCTCTGGGGCCAACGTCCTGACTTTC. Encoded protein: CAWNRGRFPSGANVLTF.

A single count supports this clone. The rearrangement uses TRBV18 and TRBJ2-5; 11 bases match TRBD1. The CDR3 has 15 residues. Trimming took 3 bases from V and 4 from J; bases not matched to a gene: 4. Germline V gives CDR1 KGHSH, CDR2 LQKENI. The CDR3 reads CASSPTGTGGETQYF. The CDR3 DNA sequence: TGTGCCAGCTCACCCACCGGGACAGGGGGAGAGACCCAGTACTTC.